One TCR beta chain is described in this entry. The table came from immunoSEQ multiplex PCR; TCRdb's copy has only in-frame clones and leaves some out. The sample carries 200,000 to 250,000 clones, about 78% recorded once. This sample is part of a study of blood T cell repertoires in COVID-19. Looked up from germline, CDR1 is MNHEY and CDR2 is SMNVEV (reference sequence). This CDR3 is 11 amino acids long. V was pared by 6 bases and J by 5 bases, with 1 base of the junction left unmatched. Sequencing was carried out using peripheral blood. The source is a woman in her 70s with acute or convalescent COVID-19. The chain carries TRBV27 and TRBJ2-7; 7 nucleotides match TRBD2. CDR3 in amino acids: CASRRGDEQYF. The CDR3 DNA sequence: TGTGCCAGCAGACGGGGGGACGAGCAGTACTTC.